The 14 T cell receptor beta chains below were found in one sample sequenced in a study of cytomegalovirus exposure and HLA in healthy donors. The primer mix had 60 Vbeta and 13 Jbeta primers. Data came from immunoSEQ multiplex PCR; TCRdb stores just in-frame clones and leaves some out. The data show about 130,000 clones, about four fifths seen once. Specimen: PBMCs. Receptors originate from a male donor in good health and CMV-seropositive.

The V gene is TRBV15, the J gene TRBJ1-1; maybe TRBD1 (6 bases). Germline CDR1 LNHNV, CDR2 YYDKDF (reference sequence). This CDR3 comprises 16 residues. V lost 5 bases and J 0 bases, leaving 16 bases between the germline ends. Here the CDR3 DNA reads TGTGCCACCAGCTGGGGCTCCAGGGGTATGAACACTGAAGCTTTCTTT. This sequence encodes CATSWGSRGMNTEAFF.

The J gene is TRBJ1-1, the V gene TRBV28; 9 bases match TRBD1. This CDR3 spans 16 amino acids. The V gene end was trimmed by 6 bases and the J gene end by 4 bases; junction bases not matched to a gene: 12. CDR1 and CDR2 from the germline V gene are MDHEN and SYDVKM. CDR3 DNA: TGTGCCAGCAGGACAGGGGGGCAAAGGATGACCACTGAAGCTTTCTTT. Protein sequence: CASRTGGQRMTTEAFF.

The rearrangement links TRBV7-2 to TRBJ2-3; D gene uncertain. The germline gives CDR1 SGHTA, CDR2 FQGNSA. V dropped 1 base and J dropped 5 bases, with 10 bases sitting between them. CDR3 length equals 14 residues. CDR3 bases: TGTGCCAGCAGCTTAGGGTTAGCTAGAGATACGCAGTATTTT. It encodes CASSLGLARDTQYF.

V is TRBV10-3 and J is TRBJ1-2, with 7 bases fitting TRBD1. This CDR3 contains 14 residues. Germline V gene data show CDR1 as ENHRY and CDR2 as SYGVKD. The V segment lost 4 bases and the J segment 7 bases; nucleotides outside the gene matches: 9. The CDR3 DNA reads as TGTGCCATCAGTGTCGAGTCAGGGGGTAGTGGCTACACCTTC. Translating it yields CAISVESGGSGYTF.

J is TRBJ2-2 and V is TRBV7-2; 7 bases agree with TRBD2. CDR1 SGHTA and CDR2 FQGNSA come from the germline V gene. This CDR3 has 16 residues. The ends lost 3 bases at V and 0 bases at J; junction bases unmatched: 4. The chain's CDR3 is CASSFHSGTNTGELFF. CDR3 nucleotide sequence: TGTGCCAGCAGCTTCCACAGCGGGACGAACACCGGGGAGCTGTTTTTT.

This clone has just one count. The chain combines TRBV9 with TRBJ1-1; D is unclear. With 4 bases removed from V and 8 bases from J, the gap between germline ends came to 12 bases. The CDR3 is 12 amino acids. CDR1 is SGDLS, CDR2 YYNGEE, per germline. In DNA, the CDR3 is TGTGCCAGCAGCCCCCCCCGAGAAGAAGCTTTCTTT. This gives the protein CASSPPREEAFF.

V gene TRBV6-5 combines with J gene TRBJ2-2, with a weak D call TRBD1 (6 bases). Deletions cut 6 bases from V and 7 bases from J, with 9 bases between. Per germline, CDR1 MNHEY and CDR2 SVGAGI. This CDR3 region has 12 residues. The CDR3 sequence: CASRRTVGELFF. CDR3 in DNA: TGTGCCAGCAGGCGGACAGTCGGGGAGCTGTTTTTT.

V is TRBV28 and J is TRBJ1-4, with 7 bases aligning to TRBD1. V lost 8 bases, J lost 8 bases, and 8 bases stayed unmatched. The germline V gene has CDR1 MDHEN and CDR2 SYDVKM. The CDR3 extends over 13 amino acids. The CDR3 DNA sequence: TGTGCCAGCCGGACAGGAGGAAGGGAAAAACTGTTTTTT. Translated, it gives CASRTGGREKLFF.

The chain recombines TRBV12-5 with TRBJ1-4; 8 bases are a match to TRBD1. The CDR3 loop spans 21 amino acids. V lost 2 bases and J lost 3; bases outside the gene matches: 20. Germline V gene sequence: CDR1 LGHNT, CDR2 FRNRAP. The CDR3 spells CASGLPPPGTGGELANEKLFF. CDR3 DNA: TGTGCTAGTGGTTTGCCTCCCCCCGGGACAGGTGGGGAGTTAGCTAATGAAAAACTGTTTTTT.

This clone was counted a few times. In the same sample, other DNA sequences code for this CDR3. The chain links TRBV11-1 to TRBJ1-6; D remains ambiguous. Germline-derived CDR1 and CDR2 are SGHAT and FQDESV (reference sequence). V was pared by 5 bases and J by 5 bases, with 10 bases between. The CDR3 is 14 amino acids. The CDR3 here is CASSRTGNNSPLHF. The CDR3 DNA follows: TGTGCCAGCAGCCGGACGGGAAATAATTCACCCCTCCACTTT.

V usage is TRBV7-9 and J usage is TRBJ2-1; possibly TRBD1 for D (5 bases). Germline V lookup: CDR1 SEHNR, CDR2 FQNEAQ (reference sequence). The CDR3 sequence is 13 residues long. Trimming shortened V by 3 bases and J by 8 bases, and 11 bases separated the two germline ends. The CDR3 coding sequence is TGTGCCAGCAGCTTTTCAGGGTACTATGAGCAGTTCTTC. It specifies CASSFSGYYEQFF.

This chain uses TRBV19 with TRBJ2-1; 10 bases align to TRBD2. The CDR3 has 18 amino acids. V dropped 5 bases and J dropped 0; count of bases not matched to a gene: 10. Germline loops: CDR1 LNHDA, CDR2 SQIVND (reference sequence). CDR3 sequence (DNA): TGTGCCAGTAGTTATTGGGGGGGACTAGCGAGCTCCTACAATGAGCAGTTCTTC. This sequence encodes CASSYWGGLASSYNEQFF.

The chain employs TRBV9 and TRBJ1-3; no clear D. Per germline, CDR1 SGDLS and CDR2 YYNGEE. Trimming cost V 0 bases and J 1 base, with 8 bases left between them. The CDR3 is 15 residues long. The CDR3 sequence: CASSVAGSSGNTIYF. Written as DNA, the CDR3 is TGTGCCAGCAGCGTAGCGGGGTCATCTGGAAACACCATATATTTT.

The chain uses TRBV28 and TRBJ2-7; tentative D call: TRBD2 (7 bases). Germline assignment: CDR1 MDHEN and CDR2 SYDVKM. The V gene lost 5 bases and the J gene lost 5 bases, with 16 bases spanning the gap. The CDR3 covers 14 residues. CDR3 amino acids: CASSRGAPRNEQYF. The CDR3, as DNA: TGTGCCAGCAGTCGGGGGGCTCCGCGGAACGAGCAGTACTTC.